This T cell receptor (beta chain) was sequenced during a study of blood T cell repertoires in COVID-19 (dated by TCRdb to about 2020). With regard to the full study: The collaborator samples originated in the United States, Italy and Spain and spanned the acute and convalescent phases of COVID-19. The material from the prospective study consisted of cDNA or gDNA derived from T cells, B-cell-depleted T cells, or PBMCs. The dataset comprised deeply sampled blood TCRbeta repertoires from subjects exposed to, actively infected with, or recovered from COVID-19. The repertoires were made available in a free public database intended to serve as a resource for research on the immune response to SARS-CoV-2. Samples came from the ongoing ImmuneRACE study (first 160 participants) plus 1,254 subjects from 6 global collaborators. Sample metadata almost always included a de-identified subject ID, COVID-19 status, age in years and sex. Where available, HLA class I and class II types were taken from metadata supplied by the sample provider and were not determined by assay-based typing. The paper's findings and limits, for the study overall: The amount of clinical and demographic metadata varied by source and participant and was provided uncurated.

Worth noting for this clone: The clone's antigen remains unknown. The sample holds no much larger clone one base away, and base qualities are not on file.

The cysteine opens and the phenylalanine closes a CDR3 of 15 amino acids. Of all the DNA, just the CDR3 is kept, 45 bases in frame from base 1. V was cut back by 2 bases and J by 0 bases, leaving a gap of 10 bases between them. The germline V gene (reference sequence) gives CDR1 as SGHNT and CDR2 as YYREEE. TCRbeta CDR3 regions were amplified from genomic DNA using the immunoSEQ Assay, a bias-controlled multiplex PCR. The published analysis was carried out like this. The number of nucleated cells in each sample was estimated by amplification of reference gene primers within the assay. Sequence reads were collapsed and filtered to measure the absolute abundance of every unique TCRbeta CDR3 rearrangement. For each sample, productive Simpson clonality was calculated as the square root of Simpson's diversity index across productive rearrangements. The table comes from immuneACCESS by way of TCRdb, which keeps in-frame sequences with V and J called. Part of the clones is missing from these tables; in studies checked, under half for an unresolved V gene and the rest for unknown reasons. Clone size and the V and J calls come from that table; the DNA yielded D and trimming. This sample gives some 340,000 clones in total; more than 70% of them show up just once. Together, the top ten hold about 5.7% of the sample.

In the prospective study, participants were roughly 18 to 95 years old, resided in 24 geographic areas of the United States, and were enrolled through a virtual design. In the prospective study, cohorts were assigned on the basis of participant-reported clinical history obtained from a screening survey and a study questionnaire. Recovered participants in ImmuneRACE Cohort 3 were defined by two consecutive negative NP/OP PCR tests, clearance by a healthcare professional, or resolution of symptoms. In the prospective study, mobile phlebotomists collected whole blood, serum and a nasopharyngeal or oropharyngeal swab from each participant. Prospective study participants could optionally give additional blood draws and questionnaires over a 2-month period. Prospective study blood samples were shipped either frozen or at room temperature before DNA extraction.

The sample consisted of PBMCs or T cells enriched from blood (not recorded which). This TCR came from a woman aged 30 to 39 who had recovered from COVID-19. The rearrangement joined TRBV5-4 to TRBJ2-3, with the D gene uncertain. The DNA sequence follows: TGTGCCAGCAGCTTCGACTCCACTAGCACAGATACGCAGTATTTT. Translated, it gives CASSFDSTSTDTQYF.